Shown below are 18 T cell receptor beta chains from a single sample sequenced in a study of vaccination and CD4 T cells after COVID-19. Scientists ran DNA taken from cultured CD4+ T cells through the Oncomine TCR Beta short-read assay for sequencing. TCRdb re-called the PCR reads through MiXCR, storing one row per CDR3 protein. This table has 28,000 or so distinct CDR3 sequences, around three fifths appearing once. This sample's treatment: roughly ten-day PBMC culture with coronavirus spike peptide pools or control peptides (ViraFEST assay). Their antigen targets remain unknown. Sequencing was done on a sample of CD4+ T cells from blood, cultured in vitro. These TCRs come from a human donor who had recovered from COVID-19.

This chain links TRBV6-2 or TRBV6-3 with TRBJ1-1, with D possibly being TRBD1 (6 bases). Germline V CDR1 and CDR2: MNHEY, SVGEGT. This CDR3 has 15 amino acids. Trimming removed 8 bases at V and 5 bases at J, with 21 bases between. The CDR3 here is CASSPQGFVPTEAFF. The CDR3 bases are TGTGCCAGCTCTCCTCAGGGGTTTGTACCGACTGAAGCTTTCTTT.

The chain links TRBV7-3 to TRBJ2-4; D is perhaps TRBD1 (5 bases). Germline V lookup: CDR1 SGHTA, CDR2 FQGTGA. There are 16 residues in the CDR3. V was trimmed by 1 base and J by 5 bases, leaving 15 bases between them. The CDR3 sequence is CASSLKGSRTENIQYF. The DNA of the CDR3 is TGTGCCAGCAGCTTAAAGGGGTCACGTACAGAAAACATTCAGTACTTC.

The chain combines TRBV6-4 with TRBJ2-1, with D maybe TRBD1 (5 bases). From germline, CDR1 is MRHNA and CDR2 SNTAGT. The CDR3 extends over 16 amino acids. V was shortened by 2 bases and J by 0 bases, with 11 bases between the two germline ends. DNA for the CDR3: TGTGCCAGCAGTGACAGGGGTGGGTACTCCTACAATGAGCAGTTCTTC. It specifies CASSDRGGYSYNEQFF.

The chain joins TRBV28 to TRBJ1-1; D unresolved. Trimming left V 2 bases short and J 0 bases short, with 10 bases between. Germline CDR1 MDHEN, CDR2 SYDVKM. CDR3 length equals 15 residues. CDR3 loop: CASSLRNVVNTEAFF. CDR3 nucleotide sequence: TGTGCCAGCAGTTTACGCAATGTAGTGAACACTGAAGCTTTCTTT.

The V and J genes are TRBV5-4 and TRBJ2-2, with D perhaps matching TRBD2 (6 bases). The germline V gene encodes CDR1 SGHNT and CDR2 YYREEE (reference sequence). V was cut by 4 bases and J by 1 base, with 14 bases left in between. The CDR3 is made up of 16 amino acids. This CDR3 is CASSPHGGMNTGELFF. DNA of the CDR3: TGTGCCAGCAGCCCGCATGGAGGGATGAACACCGGGGAGCTGTTTTTT.

The chain has TRBV6-2 or TRBV6-3 and TRBJ1-5; D uncertain. CDR1 is MNHEY and CDR2 is SVGEGT in the germline V gene. Trimming removed 1 base at V and 9 bases at J, with 13 bases between. There are 14 residues in the CDR3. The CDR3 nucleotides are TGTGCCAGCAGTTACTTCGCAGACTTTTCGCCCCAGCATTTT. Translation: CASSYFADFSPQHF.

A word on this clonotype: A read error may produce the germline difference seen at one junction end. CDR3 in DNA: TGTGCCAGCAGTCCTACCCACCTACCCGAAGAGACCCAGTGCTTC. Protein: CASSPTHLPEETQCF. The chain carries TRBV7-9 and TRBJ2-5; unclear D gene. Germline V gene sequence: CDR1 SEHNR, CDR2 FQNEAQ (reference sequence). The CDR3 runs 15 residues.

This clonotype is classed as medium-sized (0.01 to 0.1%). The chain employs TRBV15 and TRBJ2-5, with TRBD2 matching over 10 bases. This CDR3 contains 17 residues. The ends lost 4 bases at V and 5 bases at J; junction bases unmatched: 13. Germline V gene lookup returns CDR1 LNHNV and CDR2 YYDKDF (reference sequence). The CDR3 DNA reads TGTGCCACCAGCACCGGAAGCGGGAGGGCCGCGTGGGAGACCCAGTACTTC. Translating gives CATSTGSGRAAWETQYF.

This chain uses TRBV20-1 with TRBJ2-7; 8 bases map to TRBD2. CDR3 size: 14 residues. After removal of 2 bases from V and 3 bases from J, the junction contained 6 bases not matched to a gene. Germline lookup yields CDR1 DFQATT and CDR2 SNEGSKA (reference sequence). The DNA of the CDR3 is TGCAGTGCTAGACCCCCCGGGAGGGGCTACGAGCAGTACTTC. Translating gives CSARPPGRGYEQYF.

The V gene is TRBV19, the J gene TRBJ1-5; D perhaps matches TRBD1 (6 bases). CDR1 LNHDA and CDR2 SQIVND come from the germline V gene (reference sequence). There are 17 residues in the CDR3. V lost 3 bases and J 6 bases, leaving 21 bases between the germline ends. CDR3 DNA: TGTGCCAGTAGTATTACGGCGGCAGGGGTTATTAGTCAGCCCCAGCATTTT. Translating it yields CASSITAAGVISQPQHF.

The sample holds a few counts of this clonotype. This chain joins TRBV20-1 and TRBJ2-2; tentatively, D is TRBD1 or TRBD2 (6 bases each). Germline V gene sequence: CDR1 DFQATT, CDR2 SNEGSKA (reference sequence). The CDR3 has 18 residues. V lost 6 bases and J 0 bases, leaving 23 bases between the germline ends. CDR3 sequence reads: CSATRLEGGWANTGELFF. The CDR3 region has the DNA TGCAGTGCAACAAGACTAGAAGGGGGGTGGGCGAACACCGGGGAGCTGTTTTTT.

This chain links TRBV6-1 with TRBJ2-4, with D tentatively TRBD1 (6 bases). The CDR3 length is 16 residues. Trimming took 6 bases from V and 0 from J, leaving 15 bases between them. CDR1 and CDR2 (germline): MNHNS, SASEGT. The CDR3 sequence: CASRDRNLLAKNIQYF. CDR3 DNA sequence: TGTGCCAGCAGGGACAGAAATTTACTAGCCAAAAACATTCAGTACTTC.

This chain uses TRBV10-1 with TRBJ2-2, with 8 positions matching TRBD1. This CDR3 comprises 15 residues. J was trimmed by 1 base and V by 6 bases; bases with no gene match: 4. Germline CDR1 WNHNN, CDR2 SYGVQD (reference sequence). CDR3 in DNA: TGCGCCAGCAGCAGCGGACAGGGGAACACCGGGGAGCTGTTTTTT. Translated: CASSSGQGNTGELFF.

The rearrangement joins TRBV27 to TRBJ2-5; no firm D call. The CDR3 contains 15 residues. Per germline, CDR1 MNHEY and CDR2 SMNVEV (reference sequence). V was trimmed by 2 bases and J by 1 base, leaving 11 bases between them. CDR3: CASSLTATLQETQYF. CDR3 coding DNA: TGTGCCAGCAGTTTAACCGCAACCCTCCAAGAGACCCAGTACTTC.

As DNA, the CDR3 is TGTGCCAGCAGTGAACAACCGGGACAGGGATTTGGCGAGCAGTACTTC. It encodes CASSEQPGQGFGEQYF. The J gene is TRBJ2-7, the V gene TRBV2, with TRBD1 matching 9 bases. There are 16 residues in the CDR3. Germline V CDR1 and CDR2: SNHLY, FYNNEI. With 2 bases clipped from V and 6 bases from J, the junction kept 11 bases outside the gene matches.

The chain joins TRBV6-5 to TRBJ1-6; 9 nucleotides line up with TRBD1. Trimming cost V 2 bases and J 7 bases; bases outside gene matches: 6. This CDR3 is built from 16 residues. CDR1 is MNHEY, CDR2 SVGAGI, per germline. Here the CDR3 DNA reads TGTGCCAGCAGTTACCGACTGGACAGGGGAAATTCACCCCTCCACTTT. This sequence encodes CASSYRLDRGNSPLHF.

This chain links TRBV20-1 with TRBJ2-3, with D possibly being TRBD2 (7 bases). V was pared by 4 bases and J by 6 bases, with 20 bases between. The CDR3 covers 15 residues. Looked up from germline, CDR1 is DFQATT and CDR2 is SNEGSKA (reference sequence). The CDR3 sequence is CSAKSGGGGADTQYF. CDR3 DNA: TGCAGTGCTAAATCCGGCGGCGGGGGCGCTGATACGCAGTATTTT.

The chain carries TRBV7-3 and TRBJ1-1; D might be TRBD1 (5 bases). V was shortened by 2 bases and J by 1 base, with 8 bases between the two germline ends. Germline V gives CDR1 SGHTA, CDR2 FQGTGA. The CDR3 loop spans 14 amino acids. The CDR3 region is CASSLYGGNTEAFF. CDR3 in DNA: TGTGCCAGCAGCTTATATGGGGGGAACACTGAAGCTTTCTTT. The entire variable domain, with the rest obtained from reference TRBV7-3 and TRBJ1-1, is as follows: GAGVSQTPSNKVTEKGKYVELRCDPISGHTALYWYRQSLGQGPEFLIYFQGTGAADDSGLPNDRFFAVRPEGSVSTLKIQRTERGDSAVYLCASSLYGGNTEAFFGQGTRLTVV.